Described below is a single TCR beta chain sequence and its context. TCRdb keeps only in-frame clones here, not all; method: immunoSEQ multiplex PCR. The sample yields 120,000 to 150,000 clones, around four fifths seen once. Germline V CDR1 and CDR2: LGHNA, YNFKEQ. There are 17 residues in the CDR3. Trimming took off 3 bases at V and 4 bases at J, with 21 bases between the two ends. Before being deemed recovered, Cohort 3 donors had two negative PCRs, clearance, or symptom resolution. The data were obtained in a study of blood T cell repertoires in COVID-19. The chain uses TRBV4-2 and TRBJ2-5; TRBD1 might be the D (8 bases). The sequenced sample was PBMCs or T cells enriched from blood (not recorded which). This TCR derives from a middle-aged woman who had recovered from COVID-19. Here the CDR3 reads CASSQGGQGALGETQYF. DNA of the CDR3: TGTGCCAGCAGCCAGGGGGGGCAGGGGGCTCTCGGAGAGACCCAGTACTTC.